Following are 14 T cell receptor beta chains from one sample sequenced in a study of CD8+ T cells in alopecia areata listed by TCRdb under 2018. Libraries came from the immunoSEQ multiplex PCR assay. To provide template for TCR sequencing, every sample had RNA extracted and reverse transcribed into cDNA. TCRdb re-hosts the immuneACCESS table, in-frame sequences only. Its copies lack some clones; in the studies checked, an unresolved V gene accounts for under half of them, and the cause for the rest is not known. This sample comprises about 140,000 clones, nearly 55% of them detected only once. The ten largest clonotypes hold 15% to 20% of the sample. Taken with the paper, the label for time point translates to: approximately 4 weeks on oral tofacitinib. What this sample's treatment or condition label stands for: oral pan-JAK inhibitor, 5-10 mg twice daily. The material sequenced was CD8+ T cells sorted from blood, taken at week 4, from a patient treated with tofacitinib. The receptors stem from a human donor with alopecia areata.

This clone was seen only a few times. The chain couples TRBV4-1 to TRBJ2-3; TRBD2 matches at 8 bases. The V segment lost 3 bases and the J segment 2 bases; nucleotides outside the gene matches: 10. CDR3 size: 17 residues. Germline CDR1 and CDR2: MGHRA and YSYEKL. The CDR3 nucleotides read TGCGCCAGCAGCCATCACGGGGGGGGGCCGTACACAGATACGCAGTATTTT. Protein sequence: CASSHHGGGPYTDTQYF.

In regard to this clone: The sample contains more than one DNA sequence encoding this CDR3. V and J are TRBV27 and TRBJ2-5; D is uncertain. Germline V gene lookup returns CDR1 MNHEY and CDR2 SMNVEV (reference sequence). CDR3 length: 11 amino acids. V was trimmed by 3 bases and J by 5 bases, leaving 4 bases between them. The CDR3: CASSFRETQYF. CDR3 DNA: TGTGCCAGCAGTTTTCGTGAGACCCAGTACTTC.

The V and J genes are TRBV7-9 and TRBJ2-7; TRBD1 aligns across 9 bases. CDR1 and CDR2 (germline): SEHNR, FQNEAQ (reference sequence). This CDR3 has 15 amino acids. V lost 4 bases and J lost 4; bases outside the gene matches: 8. The CDR3 bases are TGTGCCAGCAGCTGGCCGGGACAGGGTGTTTACGAGCAGTACTTC. Protein sequence: CASSWPGQGVYEQYF.

The chain links TRBV27 to TRBJ2-5, with TRBD1 matching 9 bases. Germline CDR1 is MNHEY and CDR2 is SMNVEV (reference sequence). This CDR3 is built from 15 residues. The V and J ends lost 3 bases and 4 bases, in that order; junction bases with no gene match: 6. The CDR3 is CASSLGTGKGETQYF. CDR3 DNA: TGTGCCAGCAGTTTGGGGACAGGGAAAGGAGAGACCCAGTACTTC.

This clone has just a few counts. V is TRBV5-6 and J is TRBJ1-1; D is possibly TRBD1 (5 bases). Trimming took off 6 bases at V and 0 bases at J, with 15 bases between the two ends. This CDR3 region has 15 residues. Germline CDR1 SGHDT, CDR2 YYEEEE. CDR3 nucleotide sequence: TGTGCCAGCACCACCATTTGGGGGTTGAACACTGAAGCTTTCTTT. Encoded protein: CASTTIWGLNTEAFF.

This clone was detected only once. V usage is TRBV15 and J usage is TRBJ2-5; D is undetermined. Germline values: CDR1 LNHNV, CDR2 YYDKDF (reference sequence). CDR3 size: 14 residues. Trimming cost V 5 bases and J 2 bases, with 12 bases left between them. The CDR3 region has the DNA TGTGCCACCAGCGAAGGACCAACACAAGAGACCCAGTACTTC. Translated: CATSEGPTQETQYF.

Concerning this clone: The same CDR3 can be traced to other DNA sequences in this sample. The chain is built from TRBV9 and TRBJ2-2; D gene unclear. V was trimmed by 0 bases and J by 4 bases, leaving 4 bases between them. Germline V lookup: CDR1 SGDLS, CDR2 YYNGEE. The CDR3 has 13 residues. The CDR3 is CASSVGSTGELFF. Written as DNA, the CDR3 is TGTGCCAGCAGCGTAGGAAGCACCGGGGAGCTGTTTTTT. Complete variable domain (other parts from reference TRBV9 and TRBJ2-2): DSGVTQTPKHLITATGQRVTLRCSPRSGDLSVYWYQQSLDQGLQFLIQYYNGEERAKGNILERFSAQQFPDLHSELNLSSLELGDSALYFCASSVGSTGELFFGEGSRLTVL.

The V gene is TRBV11-2, the J gene TRBJ2-3, with D possibly being TRBD2 (5 bases). Germline V gene lookup returns CDR1 SGHAT and CDR2 FQNNGV. The CDR3 contains 15 residues. Trimming pared 5 bases from V and 6 bases from J, leaving 18 bases between. The DNA for the CDR3 is TGTGCCAGCAGCCGCGTAGGAGGCAGGCTGGATACGCAGTATTTT. Translation gives CASSRVGGRLDTQYF. The variable domain in full, completed from reference TRBV11-2 and TRBJ2-3, reads EAGVAQSPRYKIIEKRQSVAFWCNPISGHATLYWYQQILGQGPKLLIQFQNNGVVDDSQLPKDRFSAERLKGVDSTLKIQPAKLEDSAVYLCASSRVGGRLDTQYFGPGTRLTVL.

This clone appeared a few times. The chain employs TRBV10-3 and TRBJ2-3; 7 bases are a match to TRBD2. The V segment lost 3 bases and the J segment 0 bases; nucleotides outside the gene matches: 6. Germline V CDR1 and CDR2: ENHRY, SYGVKD. CDR3 length equals 16 residues. The CDR3 spells CAISDVAGDSTDTQYF. CDR3 nucleotides: TGTGCCATCAGTGACGTCGCGGGGGACAGCACAGATACGCAGTATTTT.

This chain uses TRBV27 with TRBJ1-5; D is possibly TRBD1 (5 bases). V dropped 4 bases and J dropped 4 bases, with 8 bases sitting between them. Germline V lookup: CDR1 MNHEY, CDR2 SMNVEV (reference sequence). The CDR3 consists of 13 residues. DNA for the CDR3: TGTGCCAGCAGTTGGGGGAGTAATCAGCCCCAGCATTTT. Translating it yields CASSWGSNQPQHF.

The V gene is TRBV4-1, the J gene TRBJ1-1; possibly TRBD1 for D (6 bases). This CDR3 is 15 amino acids long. V was cut by 0 bases and J by 2 bases, with 10 bases left in between. The V gene's germline CDR1 is MGHRA and CDR2 YSYEKL. Here the CDR3 DNA reads TGCGCCAGCAGCCAAGAAGGGGGGTTCAACACTGAAGCTTTCTTT. Encoded protein: CASSQEGGFNTEAFF.

V usage is TRBV27 and J usage is TRBJ2-1; D is perhaps TRBD1 (6 bases). CDR1 and CDR2 from the germline V gene are MNHEY and SMNVEV (reference sequence). The length of the CDR3 is 17 residues. Trimming cost V 0 bases and J 1 base, with 13 bases left between them. In DNA form, the CDR3 reads TGTGCCAGCAGTTTATCGATCAGGGACACGTCCTACAATGAGCAGTTCTTC. Protein product: CASSLSIRDTSYNEQFF.

This sequence joins TRBV15 and TRBJ2-5; D possibly corresponds to TRBD2 (6 bases). The CDR3 has 14 amino acids. Germline V gives CDR1 LNHNV, CDR2 YYDKDF (reference sequence). Trimming pared 7 bases from V and 5 bases from J, leaving 17 bases between. CDR3 sequence reads: CATNSGAGRETQYF. The CDR3 DNA reads as TGTGCCACCAACTCCGGGGCGGGAAGGGAGACCCAGTACTTC.

The chain links TRBV4-2 to TRBJ2-2; no reliable D call. This CDR3 contains 15 residues. Deletions cut 1 base from V and 2 bases from J, with 8 bases between. Germline CDR1 LGHNA, CDR2 YNFKEQ. The CDR3 sequence: CASSQANDNTGELFF. The DNA for the CDR3 is TGTGCCAGCAGCCAAGCCAACGATAACACCGGGGAGCTGTTTTTT.